This T cell receptor beta chain was retrieved from a study of vaccination and CD4 T cells after COVID-19. About the study: Two Hispanic individuals were among six male and four female convalescent patients. Stimuli were overlapping spike peptide pools of SARS-CoV-2 and three common cold coronaviruses (HCoV-NL63, HCoV-OC43, HCoV-229E). Whole-study results and caveats: The median count of SARS-CoV-2-reactive clonotypes rose from roughly 21 to 40, not significantly.

The CDR3 length is 16 residues. CDR1 and CDR2 from the germline V gene are MNHEY and SMNVEV (reference sequence). Deletions cut 2 bases from V and 2 bases from J, with 14 bases between. Noted treatment: 10-day PBMC culture with coronavirus spike peptide pools or control peptides (ViraFEST assay). An Oncomine TCR Beta short-read assay was used to sequence the DNA from cultured CD4+ T cells. It was from cultured CD4+ T cells that genomic DNA was extracted. MiXCR, run by TCRdb on the PCR reads, gives a single entry per CDR3 protein. In the table there are 7,500 to 9,500 distinct CDR3 sequences, just under 50% of which are singletons. A note on this clonotype: Its antigen remains unidentified.

Sequenced sample: CD4+ T cells from blood, cultured in vitro. The chain has TRBV27 and TRBJ2-3; D gene unclear. This TCR was sampled from a human donor who had recovered from COVID-19. The CDR3: CASSLLLGGATDTQYF. CDR3 nucleotides: TGTGCCAGCAGTTTACTCCTGGGCGGAGCCACAGATACGCAGTATTTT.